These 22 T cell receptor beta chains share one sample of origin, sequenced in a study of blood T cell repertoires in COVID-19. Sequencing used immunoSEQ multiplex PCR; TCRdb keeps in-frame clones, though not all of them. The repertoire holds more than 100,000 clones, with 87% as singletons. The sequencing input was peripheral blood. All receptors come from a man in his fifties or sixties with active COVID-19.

The CDR3, as DNA: TGTGCCAGCAGCGTAGCGGGGTCCGCCTACAATGAGCAGTTCTTC. This codes for CASSVAGSAYNEQFF. This sequence joins TRBV9 and TRBJ2-1, with D possibly TRBD2 on 5 matching bases. V lost 0 bases to trimming and J lost 2 bases, with 9 bases between them. This CDR3 is 15 amino acids long. The germline V gene has CDR1 SGDLS and CDR2 YYNGEE.

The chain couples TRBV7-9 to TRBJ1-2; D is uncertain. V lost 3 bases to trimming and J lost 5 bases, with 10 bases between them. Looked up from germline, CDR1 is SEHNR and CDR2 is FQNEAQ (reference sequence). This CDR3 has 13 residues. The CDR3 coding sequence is TGTGCCAGCAGCTTTGGAGGGCTTTATGGCTACACCTTC. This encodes CASSFGGLYGYTF.

This CDR3 reads CASSVKGVGDTQYF. CDR3 coding DNA: TGTGCCAGCAGCGTAAAAGGGGTCGGAGATACGCAGTATTTT. The J gene is TRBJ2-3, the V gene TRBV9; D is possibly TRBD1 (5 bases). Trimming shortened V by 1 base and J by 5 bases, and 11 bases separated the two germline ends. Germline CDR1 and CDR2: SGDLS and YYNGEE. The CDR3 covers 14 residues.

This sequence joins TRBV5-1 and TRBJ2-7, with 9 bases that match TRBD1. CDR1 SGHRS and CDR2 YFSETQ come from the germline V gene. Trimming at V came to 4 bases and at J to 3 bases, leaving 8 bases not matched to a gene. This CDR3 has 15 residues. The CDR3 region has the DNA TGCGCCAGCAGCCCACGGACAGGGGCTCTCTACGAGCAGTACTTC. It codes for CASSPRTGALYEQYF.

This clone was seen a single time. CDR3: CASSSLAGLGSYEQYF. CDR3 coding DNA: TGTGCCAGCAGTTCGCTAGCGGGGTTGGGCTCCTACGAGCAGTACTTC. The chain is built from TRBV27 and TRBJ2-7, with 9 nucleotides matching TRBD2. Germline CDR1 and CDR2: MNHEY and SMNVEV (reference sequence). V shed 4 bases, J shed 0 bases, and the junction held 7 bases outside the gene matches. This CDR3 is built from 16 residues.

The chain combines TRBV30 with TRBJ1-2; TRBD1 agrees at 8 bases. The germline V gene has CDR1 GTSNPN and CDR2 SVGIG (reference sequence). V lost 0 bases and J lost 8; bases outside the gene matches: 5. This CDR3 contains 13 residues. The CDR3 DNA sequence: TGTGCCTGGAGTGTTGGACAGGGTATGGGCTACACCTTC. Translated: CAWSVGQGMGYTF.

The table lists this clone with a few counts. In DNA, the CDR3 is TGCAGCGTAACCCCCCGGGGAGGGTCACCCCTCCACTTT. Protein: CSVTPRGGSPLHF. The chain is built from TRBV29-1 and TRBJ1-6, with D unclear. Germline V gene lookup returns CDR1 SQVTM and CDR2 ANQGSEA. The CDR3 is 13 residues long. V was trimmed by 6 bases and J by 10 bases, leaving 16 bases between them.

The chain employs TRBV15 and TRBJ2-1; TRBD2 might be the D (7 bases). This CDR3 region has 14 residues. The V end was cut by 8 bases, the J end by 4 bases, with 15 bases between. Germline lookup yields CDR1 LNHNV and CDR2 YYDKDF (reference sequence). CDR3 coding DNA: TGTGCCACCCAGAGGGGGGGCCGTTACAATGAGCAGTTCTTC. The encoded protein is CATQRGGRYNEQFF.

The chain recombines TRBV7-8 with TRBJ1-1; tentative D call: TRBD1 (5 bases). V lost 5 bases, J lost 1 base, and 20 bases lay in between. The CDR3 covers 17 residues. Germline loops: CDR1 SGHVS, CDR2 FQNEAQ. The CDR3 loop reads CASSPRLAGGENTEAFF. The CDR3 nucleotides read TGTGCCAGCAGCCCACGACTGGCGGGGGGAGAGAACACTGAAGCTTTCTTT. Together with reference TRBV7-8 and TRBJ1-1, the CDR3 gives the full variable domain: GAGVSQSPRYKVAKRGQDVALRCDPISGHVSLFWYQQALGQGPEFLTYFQNEAQLDKSGLPSDRFFAERPEGSVSTLKIQRTQQEDSAVYLCASSPRLAGGENTEAFFGQGTRLTVV.

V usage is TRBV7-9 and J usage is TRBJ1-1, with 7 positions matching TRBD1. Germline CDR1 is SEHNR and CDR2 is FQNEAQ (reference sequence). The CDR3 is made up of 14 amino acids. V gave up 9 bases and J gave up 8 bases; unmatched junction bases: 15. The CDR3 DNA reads TGTGCCAGTGAGGGACAGCCGACCATTTGGGAAGCTTTCTTT. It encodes CASEGQPTIWEAFF.

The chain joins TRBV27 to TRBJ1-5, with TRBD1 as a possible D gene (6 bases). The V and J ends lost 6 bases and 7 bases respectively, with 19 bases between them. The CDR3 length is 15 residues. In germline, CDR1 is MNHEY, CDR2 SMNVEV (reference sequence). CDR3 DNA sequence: TGTGCCAGCAGAAGAAGACAGGACCTTCAACAGCCCCAGCATTTT. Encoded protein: CASRRRQDLQQPQHF.

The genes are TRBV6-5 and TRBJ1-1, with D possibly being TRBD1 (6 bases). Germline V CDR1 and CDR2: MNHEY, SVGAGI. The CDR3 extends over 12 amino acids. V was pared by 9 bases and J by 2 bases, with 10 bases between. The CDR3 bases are TGTGCCAGTATGGACAGCAACACTGAAGCTTTCTTT. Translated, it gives CASMDSNTEAFF.

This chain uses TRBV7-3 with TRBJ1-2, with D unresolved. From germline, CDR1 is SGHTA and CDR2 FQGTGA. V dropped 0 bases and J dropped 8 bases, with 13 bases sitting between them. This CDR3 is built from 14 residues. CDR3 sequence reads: CASSLTADSLGYTF. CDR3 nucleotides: TGTGCCAGCAGCTTAACGGCAGATTCTCTCGGCTACACCTTC.

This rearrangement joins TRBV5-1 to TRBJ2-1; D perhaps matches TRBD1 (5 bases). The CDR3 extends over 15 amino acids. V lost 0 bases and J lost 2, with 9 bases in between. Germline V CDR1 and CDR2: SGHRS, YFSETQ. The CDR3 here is CASSLDDRPYNEQFF. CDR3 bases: TGCGCCAGCAGCTTGGATGACAGACCCTACAATGAGCAGTTCTTC.

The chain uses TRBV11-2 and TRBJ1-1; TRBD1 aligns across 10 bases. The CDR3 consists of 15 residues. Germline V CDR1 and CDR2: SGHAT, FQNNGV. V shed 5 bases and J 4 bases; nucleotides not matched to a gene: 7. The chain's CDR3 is CASSTRQGAGTEAFF. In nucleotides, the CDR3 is TGTGCCAGCAGCACAAGACAGGGGGCCGGCACTGAAGCTTTCTTT.

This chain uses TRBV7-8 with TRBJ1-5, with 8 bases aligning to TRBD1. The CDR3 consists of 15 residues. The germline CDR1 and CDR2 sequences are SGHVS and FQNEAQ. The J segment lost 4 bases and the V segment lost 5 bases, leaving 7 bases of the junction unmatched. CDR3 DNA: TGTGCCAGCAGCCGACAGGGGCTGGGGAATCAGCCCCAGCATTTT. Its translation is CASSRQGLGNQPQHF.

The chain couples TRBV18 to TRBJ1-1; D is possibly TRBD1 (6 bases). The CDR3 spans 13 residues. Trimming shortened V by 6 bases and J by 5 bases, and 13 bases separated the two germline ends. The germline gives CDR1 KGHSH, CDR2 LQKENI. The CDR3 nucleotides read TGTGCCAGCTCCCGGATAGGGGGTACTGAAGCTTTCTTT. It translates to CASSRIGGTEAFF.

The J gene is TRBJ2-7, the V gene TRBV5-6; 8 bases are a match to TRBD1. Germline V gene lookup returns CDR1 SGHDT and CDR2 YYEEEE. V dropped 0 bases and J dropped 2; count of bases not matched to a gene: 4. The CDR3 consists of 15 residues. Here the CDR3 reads CASSLGGRGPYEQYF. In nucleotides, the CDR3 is TGTGCCAGCAGCTTGGGTGGCAGGGGGCCCTACGAGCAGTACTTC.

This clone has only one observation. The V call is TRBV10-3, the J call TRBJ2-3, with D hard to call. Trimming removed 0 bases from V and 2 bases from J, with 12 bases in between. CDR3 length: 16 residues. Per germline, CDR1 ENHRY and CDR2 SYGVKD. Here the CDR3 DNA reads TGTGCCATCAGTGAGTCTGGGCTACCTCACACAGATACGCAGTATTTT. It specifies CAISESGLPHTDTQYF.

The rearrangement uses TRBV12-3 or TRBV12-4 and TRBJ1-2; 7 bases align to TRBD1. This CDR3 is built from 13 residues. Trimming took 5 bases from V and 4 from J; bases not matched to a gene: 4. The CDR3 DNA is TGTGCCAGCAGTAGACAGGGAGGCTATGGCTACACCTTC. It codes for CASSRQGGYGYTF.

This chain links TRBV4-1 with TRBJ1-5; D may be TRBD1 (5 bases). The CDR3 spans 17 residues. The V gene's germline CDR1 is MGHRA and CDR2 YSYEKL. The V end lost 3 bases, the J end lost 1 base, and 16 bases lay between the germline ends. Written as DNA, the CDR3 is TGCGCCAGCAGCCAGAACTTCCAGGGTGGGAGCAATCAGCCCCAGCATTTT. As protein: CASSQNFQGGSNQPQHF.

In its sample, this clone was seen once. The CDR3 sequence is CASRLTSGGRGNEQFF. The CDR3 DNA follows: TGTGCCAGTCGGTTGACTAGCGGGGGGCGTGGGAATGAGCAGTTCTTC. The chain carries TRBV19 and TRBJ2-1; 13 bases align to TRBD2. The length of the CDR3 is 16 residues. Per germline, CDR1 LNHDA and CDR2 SQIVND (reference sequence). V shed 8 bases, J shed 7 bases, and the junction held 11 bases outside the gene matches.